The 29 T cell receptor beta chains listed next were all sequenced from one sample in a study of blood T cell repertoires in COVID-19. The assay was immunoSEQ multiplex PCR, and TCRdb's table has in-frame clones only and misses some. The sample yields 150,000 to 180,000 clones, 75% to 85% seen once. Sequenced sample: peripheral blood. Receptors were obtained from a woman aged 60-75 years with COVID-19, enrolled during active disease.

This chain joins TRBV6-6 and TRBJ2-7; D perhaps matches TRBD1 (7 bases). The CDR3 contains 12 residues. V was cut by 4 bases and J by 5 bases, with 9 bases left in between. Germline CDR1 is MNHNY and CDR2 is SVGAGI (reference sequence). The CDR3 loop reads CASSSGGNEQYF. The DNA for the CDR3 is TGTGCCAGCAGTTCAGGGGGGAACGAGCAGTACTTC.

The chain couples TRBV7-3 to TRBJ1-2; D might be TRBD1 (6 bases). The CDR3 length is 16 residues. The V gene's germline CDR1 is SGHTA and CDR2 FQGTGA. Trimming shortened V by 5 bases and J by 3 bases, and 19 bases separated the two germline ends. The CDR3 nucleotides are TGTGCCAGCAGCCCTGAAGGCCCAGGGGCTGACTATGGCTACACCTTC. Translation: CASSPEGPGADYGYTF.

The chain recombines TRBV24-1 with TRBJ1-1; 7 bases match TRBD1. The V and J ends lost 5 bases and 7 bases, in that order; junction bases with no gene match: 12. The length of the CDR3 is 15 residues. The germline gives CDR1 KGHDR, CDR2 SFDVKD. The CDR3 sequence: CATSGTGEHTIEAFF. As DNA, the CDR3 is TGTGCCACCAGTGGCACAGGGGAACATACCATTGAAGCTTTCTTT.

The chain carries TRBV5-6 and TRBJ2-1; tentatively, D is TRBD2 (5 bases). Trimming took off 1 base at V and 5 bases at J, with 10 bases between the two ends. Germline values: CDR1 SGHDT, CDR2 YYEEEE. This CDR3 is 14 amino acids long. CDR3 protein: CASSLLDSHNEQFF. The DNA of the CDR3 is TGTGCCAGCAGCTTGTTGGACTCTCACAATGAGCAGTTCTTC.

The chain is built from TRBV5-1 and TRBJ1-1, with TRBD1 matching 9 bases. This CDR3 spans 15 amino acids. V dropped 4 bases and J dropped 4; count of bases not matched to a gene: 8. Germline V gene data show CDR1 as SGHRS and CDR2 as YFSETQ. The CDR3 bases are TGCGCCAGCAGCCCCAAGGACAGGGGCCTCACTGAAGCTTTCTTT. As protein: CASSPKDRGLTEAFF.

This chain's CDR3 is CASSLEGRGGYEQYF. The CDR3 nucleotides are TGTGCCAGCAGCTTGGAGGGCAGGGGTGGTTACGAGCAGTACTTC. The chain joins TRBV5-4 to TRBJ2-7; tentative D call: TRBD1 (6 bases). This CDR3 comprises 15 residues. Germline lookup yields CDR1 SGHNT and CDR2 YYREEE (reference sequence). V was pared by 0 bases and J by 4 bases, with 14 bases between.

This clone turned up a few times. The chain recombines TRBV4-1 with TRBJ2-3; TRBD2 agrees at 7 bases. This CDR3 contains 14 residues. Germline CDR1 MGHRA, CDR2 YSYEKL. The V segment lost 7 bases and the J segment 2 bases; nucleotides outside the gene matches: 6. CDR3 region: CASNPRGFTDTQYF. The DNA of the CDR3 is TGCGCCAGCAACCCGCGGGGGTTCACAGATACGCAGTATTTT.

The CDR3 DNA sequence: TGTGCCAGCAGCCCGGGACAGGGCCGTCAGGAGCAGTTCTTC. Translated, it gives CASSPGQGRQEQFF. V and J are TRBV5-6 and TRBJ2-1; 9 bases are shared with TRBD1. V lost 4 bases, J lost 10 bases, and 9 bases stayed unmatched. CDR1 and CDR2 from the germline V gene are SGHDT and YYEEEE. This CDR3 comprises 14 residues.

This clone was observed a handful of times. CDR3 sequence (DNA): TGTGCCAGCAGCTTTAGAAAAGCACAGGGAAGCTATGGCTACACCTTC. Translated, it gives CASSFRKAQGSYGYTF. V is TRBV7-2 and J is TRBJ1-2, with D possibly TRBD1 on 6 matching bases. Per germline, CDR1 SGHTA and CDR2 FQGNSA. Between the trimmed V and J ends, which lost 3 bases and 4 bases, there was a span of 18 bases. The CDR3 is 16 amino acids.

This chain links TRBV29-1 with TRBJ2-1, with D maybe TRBD2 (6 bases). There are 13 residues in the CDR3. Germline CDR1 and CDR2: SQVTM and ANQGSEA. V shed 4 bases and J shed 8 bases, with 15 bases lying between them. CDR3 DNA: TGCAGCGTTGGCCAGCGGGCTAGGCATGAGCAGTTCTTC. It codes for CSVGQRARHEQFF.

This clone is a singleton in its sample. The chain links TRBV14 to TRBJ2-3; 16 bases are a match to TRBD2. Germline trimming cut 2 bases from V and 0 bases from J; bases unmatched to any gene: 14. The length of the CDR3 is 22 residues. CDR1 and CDR2 (germline): SGHDN, FVKESK. The CDR3 DNA reads as TGTGCCAGCAGCCAACGCGGGACTAGCGGGGGGGGTTCCGCCGCTAGCACAGATACGCAGTATTTT. Its translation: CASSQRGTSGGGSAASTDTQYF. Full variable domain (outside the CDR3, taken from reference TRBV14 and TRBJ2-3): EAGVTQFPSHSVIEKGQTVTLRCDPISGHDNLYWYRRVMGKEIKFLLHFVKESKQDESGMPNNRFLAERTGGTYSTLKVQPAELEDSGVYFCASSQRGTSGGGSAASTDTQYFGPGTRLTVL.

The chain is built from TRBV29-1 and TRBJ1-1, with D tentatively TRBD1 (5 bases). CDR3 size: 13 residues. Germline CDR1 and CDR2: SQVTM and ANQGSEA. With 1 base removed from V and 3 bases from J, the gap between germline ends came to 9 bases. In DNA form, the CDR3 reads TGCAGCGTTGAAGCCCGGGGGGACACTGAAGCTTTCTTT. It specifies CSVEARGDTEAFF. Using reference TRBV29-1 and TRBJ1-1 for the parts outside the CDR3, the full variable domain is SAVISQKPSRDICQRGTSLTIQCQVDSQVTMMFWYRQQPGQSLTLIATANQGSEATYESGFVIDKFPISRPNLTFSTLTVSNMSPEDSSIYLCSVEARGDTEAFFGQGTRLTVV.

The sample holds a few counts of this clone. The rearrangement joins TRBV25-1 to TRBJ1-5, with 10 bases that match TRBD1. This CDR3 contains 18 residues. Germline CDR1 MGHDK, CDR2 SYGVNS. J lost 1 base, V lost 1 base, and 7 bases had no gene match. This CDR3 is CASSEFELGQGSNQPQHF. CDR3 nucleotide sequence: TGTGCCAGCAGTGAATTTGAGCTGGGACAGGGGAGCAATCAGCCCCAGCATTTT.

The chain carries TRBV19 and TRBJ1-2, with 7 nucleotides matching TRBD1. V dropped 4 bases and J dropped 5; count of bases not matched to a gene: 7. The V gene's germline CDR1 is LNHDA and CDR2 SQIVND (reference sequence). This CDR3 has 14 amino acids. CDR3 sequence (DNA): TGTGCCAGTAGTACGGGACAGACCCCTTATGGCTACACCTTC. The encoded protein is CASSTGQTPYGYTF.

The chain links TRBV7-9 to TRBJ2-1, with TRBD2 identical over 8 bases. In germline, CDR1 is SEHNR, CDR2 FQNEAQ (reference sequence). There are 18 residues in the CDR3. V dropped 5 bases and J dropped 3; count of bases not matched to a gene: 15. The CDR3 DNA reads as TGTGCCAGCAGCCAAGAACAGTGGGGTAGCGGGGTCTACAATGAGCAGTTCTTC. Translation: CASSQEQWGSGVYNEQFF.

This clone showed up just once. The J gene is TRBJ1-4, the V gene TRBV6-5, with 9 bases that match TRBD1. The CDR3 has 15 residues. Trimming removed 6 bases from V and 5 bases from J; junction bases left unmatched: 7. Germline V CDR1 and CDR2: MNHEY, SVGAGI. The CDR3 is CASSLLGQGNEKLFF. In nucleotides, the CDR3 is TGTGCCAGCAGCCTCCTGGGACAGGGAAATGAAAAACTGTTTTTT.

The rearrangement links TRBV7-3 to TRBJ2-3, with D maybe TRBD2 (6 bases). This CDR3 contains 14 residues. Germline CDR1 SGHTA, CDR2 FQGTGA. Trimming removed 3 bases from V and 3 bases from J, with 10 bases in between. The CDR3 sequence: CASSFSGRTDTQYF. The CDR3, as DNA: TGTGCCAGCAGCTTTTCCGGGAGAACAGATACGCAGTATTTT. Supplemented by reference TRBV7-3 and TRBJ2-3, the full variable domain reads GAGVSQTPSNKVTEKGKYVELRCDPISGHTALYWYRQSLGQGPEFLIYFQGTGAADDSGLPNDRFFAVRPEGSVSTLKIQRTERGDSAVYLCASSFSGRTDTQYFGPGTRLTVL.

The chain links TRBV3-1 (or the pseudogene TRBV3-2) to TRBJ1-3, with TRBD1 matching over 7 bases. With 9 bases clipped from V and 4 bases from J, the junction kept 6 bases outside the gene matches. The CDR3 contains 13 residues. CDR1 is LGHDT, CDR2 YNNKEL, per germline (reference sequence). The CDR3 reads CASKGAWGNTIYF. DNA for the CDR3: TGTGCCAGTAAGGGGGCCTGGGGAAACACCATATATTTT.

V usage is TRBV11-1 and J usage is TRBJ1-3; D remains ambiguous. CDR3 size: 14 residues. Trimming took 5 bases from V and 1 from J, leaving 9 bases between them. Germline V gene data show CDR1 as SGHAT and CDR2 as FQDESV (reference sequence). The CDR3 protein is CASSVSVSGNTIYF. CDR3 nucleotides: TGTGCCAGCAGCGTAAGCGTTTCTGGAAACACCATATATTTT.

J is TRBJ1-2 and V is TRBV12-3 or TRBV12-4; 7 bases line up with TRBD1. This CDR3 comprises 13 residues. V was clipped by 6 bases and J by 4 bases; unmatched bases: 5. CDR3 region: CASSRQGFYGYTF. The CDR3 nucleotides are TGTGCCAGCAGCAGACAGGGCTTCTATGGCTACACCTTC.

The chain links TRBV20-1 to TRBJ1-5; D is uncertain. The CDR3 consists of 9 residues. Per germline, CDR1 DFQATT and CDR2 SNEGSKA (reference sequence). V was trimmed by 5 bases and J by 15 bases, leaving 11 bases between them. The CDR3 sequence: CSAAPSGHF. The CDR3 DNA follows: TGCAGTGCTGCCCCCTCAGGGCATTTT.

The rearrangement uses TRBV27 and TRBJ1-2; 8 positions match TRBD1. Unmatched junction bases numbered 7, after V lost 5 bases and J lost 8 bases. CDR3 length: 13 amino acids. CDR1 is MNHEY, CDR2 SMNVEV, per germline (reference sequence). CDR3 residues: CASSLRQGFGYTF. CDR3 sequence (DNA): TGTGCCAGCAGTCTCCGACAGGGGTTCGGCTACACCTTC.

The chain joins TRBV5-1 to TRBJ1-2, with D possibly TRBD1 on 5 matching bases. CDR1 is SGHRS, CDR2 YFSETQ, per germline. The CDR3 extends over 14 amino acids. V was cut by 0 bases and J by 6 bases, with 12 bases left in between. This chain's CDR3 is CASSLGGQGDGYTF. DNA of the CDR3: TGCGCCAGCAGCTTGGGAGGACAAGGGGATGGCTACACCTTC. The full variable domain, completed using reference TRBV5-1 and TRBJ1-2, is KAGVTQTPRYLIKTRGQQVTLSCSPISGHRSVSWYQQTPGQGLQFLFEYFSETQRNKGNFPGRFSGRQFSNSRSEMNVSTLELGDSALYLCASSLGGQGDGYTFGSGTRLTVV.

J is TRBJ1-1 and V is TRBV6-2 or TRBV6-3, with 7 bases fitting TRBD1. The germline V gene has CDR1 MNHEY and CDR2 SVGEGT. J was trimmed by 6 bases and V by 6 bases; bases with no gene match: 7. The CDR3 is 13 residues long. CDR3 sequence: CASSPVTGAEAFF. CDR3 DNA sequence: TGTGCCAGCAGCCCCGTTACAGGGGCTGAAGCTTTCTTT.

The chain combines TRBV15 with TRBJ1-1; possible D gene TRBD1, 6 bases. Germline V gene data show CDR1 as LNHNV and CDR2 as YYDKDF (reference sequence). Trimming took 1 base from V and 2 from J, leaving 8 bases between them. CDR3 length: 14 amino acids. The CDR3 sequence is CATSRVDSNTEAFF. CDR3 coding DNA: TGTGCCACCAGCAGAGTGGACAGTAACACTGAAGCTTTCTTT.

The chain employs TRBV7-9 and TRBJ1-6; TRBD1 matches 9 bases. The CDR3 loop spans 15 amino acids. The V and J ends lost 1 base and 5 bases, in that order; junction bases with no gene match: 0. Per the germline V gene, CDR1 is SEHNR and CDR2 is FQNEAQ (reference sequence). The DNA for the CDR3 is TGTGCCAGCAGCTTAGGGGACAGGGATAATTCACCCCTCCACTTT. Translating it yields CASSLGDRDNSPLHF. Full variable domain (outside the CDR3, taken from reference TRBV7-9 and TRBJ1-6): DTGVSQNPRHKITKRGQNVTFRCDPISEHNRLYWYRQTLGQGPEFLTYFQNEAQLEKSRLLSDRFSAERPKGSFSTLEIQRTEQGDSAMYLCASSLGDRDNSPLHFGNGTRLTVT.

The V and J genes are TRBV18 and TRBJ2-5; D may be TRBD2 (5 bases). The CDR3 has 14 amino acids. Trimming shortened V by 1 base and J by 3 bases, and 9 bases separated the two germline ends. Germline V gene sequence: CDR1 KGHSH, CDR2 LQKENI. CDR3 sequence: CASSPRTGKETQYF. The CDR3 DNA follows: TGTGCCAGCTCACCACGTACGGGGAAAGAGACCCAGTACTTC.

This chain links TRBV15 with TRBJ2-5; TRBD1 aligns across 9 bases. With 1 base clipped from V and 9 bases from J, the junction kept 9 bases outside the gene matches. The CDR3 covers 15 residues. The V gene's germline CDR1 is LNHNV and CDR2 YYDKDF (reference sequence). DNA of the CDR3: TGTGCCACCAGCAGAGCGAACAGGGGGCTGGCGGCCCAGTACTTC. This encodes CATSRANRGLAAQYF.

V and J are TRBV11-2 and TRBJ2-3; maybe TRBD1 (5 bases). Per the germline V gene, CDR1 is SGHAT and CDR2 is FQNNGV. Trimming took 1 base from V and 1 from J, leaving 9 bases between them. This CDR3 spans 15 amino acids. CDR3 in DNA: TGTGCCAGCAGCTTAGGAGGACATGGCACAGATACGCAGTATTTT. This encodes CASSLGGHGTDTQYF.